Below are 25 T cell receptor beta chains sequenced from a single sample in a study of shared clonotypes between healthy human individuals. TCRdb's table, derived via immunoSEQ multiplex PCR, lists solely in-frame clones and lacks some. The profile shows around 640,000 clones, roughly 96% of them singletons. Only CD45RO-negative cells positively selected for CCR7 counted as naive CD8 cells, so terminally differentiated effector memory CD45RA+ cells were excluded. The sequenced material came from naive CD8+ T cells sorted from blood. Receptors originate from a woman aged 25 to 39 in good health.

This chain connects TRBV6-5 to TRBJ1-3, with D hard to call. The germline V gene has CDR1 MNHEY and CDR2 SVGAGI. The CDR3 has 13 amino acids. The V end was cut by 5 bases, the J end by 0 bases, with 5 bases between. For the CDR3, the DNA is TGTGCCAGCAGTGGAGTCTCTGGAAACACCATATATTTT. Translation: CASSGVSGNTIYF.

The rearrangement joins TRBV13 to TRBJ2-1; TRBD2 agrees at 14 bases. Germline assignment: CDR1 PRHDT and CDR2 FYEKMQ (reference sequence). V lost 1 base, J lost 2 bases, and 16 bases stayed unmatched. The CDR3 has 22 residues. The CDR3 spells CASSLETGGPGLAGAPYNEQFF. The CDR3 coding sequence is TGTGCCAGCAGCTTAGAAACAGGGGGCCCGGGACTAGCGGGAGCCCCCTACAATGAGCAGTTCTTC.

The chain joins TRBV7-6 to TRBJ1-4; D is unresolved. V was trimmed by 2 bases and J by 3 bases, leaving 4 bases between them. The CDR3 covers 13 residues. Per the germline V gene, CDR1 is SGHVS and CDR2 is FNYEAQ. The CDR3 sequence: CASSLLPNEKLFF. CDR3 sequence (DNA): TGTGCCAGCAGCTTATTACCTAATGAAAAACTGTTTTTT.

A remark on this clone: The same CDR3 is also encoded by other DNA sequences in this sample. J is TRBJ2-7 and V is TRBV19; 8 bases agree with TRBD1. V lost 8 bases, J lost 2 bases, and 8 bases stayed unmatched. Per germline, CDR1 LNHDA and CDR2 SQIVND (reference sequence). The CDR3 is 14 residues long. CDR3 region: CASSPGQGPYEQYF. CDR3 sequence (DNA): TGTGCCAGTTCCCCCGGACAGGGACCCTACGAGCAGTACTTC.

This clone was detected once. The chain links TRBV7-8 to TRBJ2-7; 9 positions agree with TRBD2. The CDR3 totals 15 residues. V dropped 1 base and J dropped 4; count of bases not matched to a gene: 5. The germline V gene encodes CDR1 SGHVS and CDR2 FQNEAQ. CDR3 sequence reads: CASSLVAGEGYEQYF. For the CDR3, the DNA is TGTGCCAGCAGCTTAGTAGCGGGAGAGGGATACGAGCAGTACTTC.

The chain carries TRBV7-6 and TRBJ2-5; the match to TRBD2 covers 7 bases. The J segment lost 5 bases and the V segment lost 1 base, leaving 7 bases of the junction unmatched. This CDR3 spans 15 amino acids. Germline CDR1 SGHVS, CDR2 FNYEAQ. In DNA form, the CDR3 reads TGTGCCAGCAGCTTAGGGGGGGGTATCGGCGAGACCCAGTACTTC. Its protein is CASSLGGGIGETQYF.

The genes are TRBV28 and TRBJ2-2; D possibly matches TRBD1 or TRBD2 (6 bases each). This CDR3 contains 15 residues. Looked up from germline, CDR1 is MDHEN and CDR2 is SYDVKM. The V end was cut by 7 bases, the J end by 6 bases, with 18 bases between. CDR3 sequence: CASISSRGVPGELFF. CDR3 bases: TGTGCCAGCATCTCCTCAAGGGGGGTCCCCGGGGAGCTGTTTTTT.

This chain joins TRBV4-1 and TRBJ2-5; D tentatively fits TRBD1 or TRBD2 (6 bases each). The CDR3 has 14 amino acids. The ends were cut back, 6 bases at V and 2 bases at J, with 13 bases in the middle. Looked up from germline, CDR1 is MGHRA and CDR2 is YSYEKL. CDR3 DNA sequence: TGCGCCAGCAGTCAGAGGAGGGGGCAAGAGACCCAGTACTTC. Translated, it gives CASSQRRGQETQYF.

The CDR3 here is CASSWTHSYEQYF. The CDR3 coding sequence is TGTGCCAGTAGCTGGACTCATTCCTACGAGCAGTACTTC. The chain carries TRBV19 and TRBJ2-7; D might be TRBD2 (5 bases). The CDR3 consists of 13 residues. The V end lost 6 bases, the J end lost 1 base, and 10 bases lay between the germline ends. Looked up from germline, CDR1 is LNHDA and CDR2 is SQIVND (reference sequence).

The genes are TRBV10-1 and TRBJ2-1; possible D gene TRBD2, 6 bases. The V end lost 5 bases, the J end lost 5 bases, and 19 bases lay between the germline ends. The CDR3 runs to 16 residues. The V gene's germline CDR1 is WNHNN and CDR2 SYGVQD (reference sequence). CDR3 region: CASSPGTEGQDNEQFF. CDR3 in DNA: TGCGCCAGCAGTCCGGGAACGGAGGGCCAGGACAATGAGCAGTTCTTC.

This chain joins TRBV27 and TRBJ2-7; D not certain. Germline values: CDR1 MNHEY, CDR2 SMNVEV (reference sequence). The length of the CDR3 is 14 residues. Trimming removed 6 bases from V and 0 bases from J, with 12 bases in between. The CDR3 loop is CASSQTAGSYEQYF. CDR3 DNA: TGTGCCAGCAGCCAGACTGCCGGCTCCTACGAGCAGTACTTC.

The V gene is TRBV19, the J gene TRBJ2-3; possibly TRBD1 or TRBD2 for D (6 bases each). The V gene lost 4 bases and the J gene lost 3 bases, with 14 bases spanning the gap. Germline CDR1 and CDR2: LNHDA and SQIVND (reference sequence). This CDR3 region has 15 residues. This CDR3 is CASSTWLGGTDTQYF. The DNA of the CDR3 is TGTGCCAGTAGTACGTGGCTAGGGGGGACAGATACGCAGTATTTT.

This chain joins TRBV5-1 and TRBJ2-3, with a weak D call TRBD1 (5 bases). V was shortened by 3 bases and J by 0 bases, with 29 bases between the two germline ends. The CDR3 is 21 amino acids. Germline assignment: CDR1 SGHRS and CDR2 YFSETQ. CDR3 in DNA: TGCGCCAGCAGCTCACGCCAGGGCAGATACAGTGTGGGGTACAGCACAGATACGCAGTATTTT. Translated: CASSSRQGRYSVGYSTDTQYF. Supplemented by reference TRBV5-1 and TRBJ2-3, the full variable domain reads KAGVTQTPRYLIKTRGQQVTLSCSPISGHRSVSWYQQTPGQGLQFLFEYFSETQRNKGNFPGRFSGRQFSNSRSEMNVSTLELGDSALYLCASSSRQGRYSVGYSTDTQYFGPGTRLTVL.

The CDR3 reads CASSTRDRNEQFF. CDR3 in DNA: TGTGCCAGCAGCACACGGGACAGAAATGAGCAGTTCTTC. V is TRBV7-9 and J is TRBJ2-1, with TRBD1 matching 7 bases. From germline, CDR1 is SEHNR and CDR2 FQNEAQ (reference sequence). With V trimmed by 5 bases and J by 7 bases, 5 bases remained unmatched. The CDR3 is 13 residues long.

V and J are TRBV5-4 and TRBJ2-1; 10 nucleotides match TRBD2. CDR3 length: 16 amino acids. The V gene end was trimmed by 6 bases and the J gene end by 8 bases; junction bases not matched to a gene: 14. The germline V gene encodes CDR1 SGHNT and CDR2 YYREEE (reference sequence). The CDR3 DNA follows: TGTGCCAGCATGGAAGTTAGCGGGAGGCAGGCGGATGAGCAGTTCTTC. Its protein is CASMEVSGRQADEQFF.

The rearrangement links TRBV27 to TRBJ1-1; a weak D match, TRBD1 (5 bases). The CDR3 contains 11 residues. V lost 5 bases and J lost 4, with 5 bases in between. Germline assignment: CDR1 MNHEY and CDR2 SMNVEV (reference sequence). CDR3 loop: CASSGATEAFF. The CDR3, as DNA: TGTGCCAGCAGTGGGGCCACTGAAGCTTTCTTT.

This clone showed up just once. This rearrangement joins TRBV19 to TRBJ2-7, with TRBD1 identical over 7 bases. V gave up 6 bases and J gave up 2 bases; unmatched junction bases: 7. CDR1 and CDR2 from the germline V gene are LNHDA and SQIVND (reference sequence). This CDR3 region has 14 residues. The CDR3 region has the DNA TGTGCCAGTAGCCCGGACAGGCTCACCTACGAGCAGTACTTC. This encodes CASSPDRLTYEQYF. The complete variable domain, with remaining parts taken from reference TRBV19 and TRBJ2-7, reads DGGITQSPKYLFRKEGQNVTLSCEQNLNHDAMYWYRQDPGQGLRLIYYSQIVNDFQKGDIAEGYSVSREKKESFPLTVTSAQKNPTAFYLCASSPDRLTYEQYFGPGTRLTVT.

The chain couples TRBV2 to TRBJ1-4; 7 bases are a match to TRBD1. Germline V gives CDR1 SNHLY, CDR2 FYNNEI. CDR3 length: 16 amino acids. The ends lost 8 bases at V and 3 bases at J; junction bases unmatched: 12. For the CDR3, the DNA is TGTGCCAGCGTAGCAGGTGTGGGACAGCCTAATGAAAAACTGTTTTTT. Translation gives CASVAGVGQPNEKLFF.

This clone has just one count. The CDR3, as DNA: TGTGCCAGCACCCCGGGCGAGACCCAGTACTTC. Translating gives CASTPGETQYF. This chain joins TRBV28 and TRBJ2-5; D remains unclear. This CDR3 is 11 amino acids long. V was shortened by 7 bases and J by 5 bases, with 8 bases between the two germline ends. Germline loops: CDR1 MDHEN, CDR2 SYDVKM.

The chain has TRBV25-1 and TRBJ1-1; the D is unclear. Germline V gene lookup returns CDR1 MGHDK and CDR2 SYGVNS. The CDR3 is made up of 15 amino acids. The ends were cut back, 1 base at V and 1 base at J, with 10 bases in the middle. The CDR3 sequence is CASSEFRSGNTEAFF. CDR3 nucleotide sequence: TGTGCCAGCAGTGAATTCCGGTCGGGGAACACTGAAGCTTTCTTT.

V gene TRBV28 combines with J gene TRBJ2-2, with 8 bases aligning to TRBD1. V lost 7 bases, J lost 3 bases, and 4 bases stayed unmatched. CDR1 and CDR2 (germline): MDHEN, SYDVKM. CDR3 size: 14 residues. The CDR3 DNA reads TGTGCCAGCAAAAAGACAGGGGACACCGGGGAGCTGTTTTTT. Translation gives CASKKTGDTGELFF.

This clone was detected only once. The chain joins TRBV19 to TRBJ2-5; a weak D match, TRBD1 (6 bases). Germline values: CDR1 LNHDA, CDR2 SQIVND (reference sequence). Trimming removed 5 bases at V and 2 bases at J, with 15 bases between. This CDR3 region has 15 residues. The CDR3: CASSVTGLWQETQYF. The CDR3, as DNA: TGTGCCAGTAGTGTCACAGGGTTATGGCAAGAGACCCAGTACTTC.

Of note for this clone: The germline gene is not matched at one end of the junction; a read error may be the cause. The chain joins TRBV30 to TRBJ1-2; possible D gene TRBD1, 6 bases. The germline V gene encodes CDR1 GTSNPN and CDR2 SVGIG (reference sequence). The CDR3 has 13 residues. Here the CDR3 reads CAWSVQASLGGYF. Here the CDR3 DNA reads TGTGCCTGGAGTGTACAGGCCTCCTTAGGGGGTTACTTC.

This clone was detected only once. The chain employs TRBV28 and TRBJ1-4; TRBD1 matches 12 bases. The CDR3 covers 16 residues. Germline CDR1 reads MDHEN; CDR2 reads SYDVKM. After removal of 4 bases from V and 6 bases from J, the junction contained 6 bases not matched to a gene. This CDR3 is CASSSPGTGGDEKLFF. The CDR3 DNA is TGTGCCAGCAGTTCCCCGGGGACAGGGGGCGATGAAAAACTGTTTTTT.

This chain links TRBV28 with TRBJ2-7; TRBD1 agrees at 8 bases. This CDR3 is built from 19 residues. Germline CDR1 MDHEN, CDR2 SYDVKM. Germline trimming cut 1 base from V and 0 bases from J; bases unmatched to any gene: 14. The CDR3: CASSLSPSTGAIYSYEQYF. CDR3 bases: TGTGCCAGCAGTTTATCCCCCTCGACAGGGGCGATATACTCCTACGAGCAGTACTTC.